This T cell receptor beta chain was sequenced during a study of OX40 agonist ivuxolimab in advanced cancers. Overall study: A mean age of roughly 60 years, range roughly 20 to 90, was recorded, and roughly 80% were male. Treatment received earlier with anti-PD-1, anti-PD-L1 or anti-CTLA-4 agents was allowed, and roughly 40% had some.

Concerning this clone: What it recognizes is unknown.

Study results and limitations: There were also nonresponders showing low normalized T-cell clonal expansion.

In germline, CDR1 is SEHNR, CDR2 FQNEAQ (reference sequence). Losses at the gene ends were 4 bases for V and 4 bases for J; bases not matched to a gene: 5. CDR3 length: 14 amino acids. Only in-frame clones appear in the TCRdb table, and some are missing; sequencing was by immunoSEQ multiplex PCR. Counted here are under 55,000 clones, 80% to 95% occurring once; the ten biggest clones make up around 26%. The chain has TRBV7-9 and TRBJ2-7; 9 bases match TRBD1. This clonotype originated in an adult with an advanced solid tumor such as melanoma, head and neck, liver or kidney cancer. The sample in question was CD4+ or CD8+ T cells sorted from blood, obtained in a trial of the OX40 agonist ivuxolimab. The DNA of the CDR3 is TGTGCCAGCAGCTCGGACAGGGGTACTTACGAGCAGTACTTC. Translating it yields CASSSDRGTYEQYF.